The 14 T cell receptor beta chains presented below share a single source sample, sequenced in a study of T cell repertoires in cytomegalovirus infection. Using its own MiXCR run on the reads, TCRdb lists one record per CDR3 protein. Of around 540,000 distinct CDR3 sequences in the sample, around 30% were seen once. Their target antigens are unknown. Sequencing was performed on cultured PBMCs, taken from culture after CMV antigen stimulation. Receptors were obtained from a human donor in good health (CMV status not recorded). Some clones in this sample may be carry-over from other donors' samples.

This rearrangement joins TRBV5-1 to TRBJ2-3, with TRBD2 identical over 13 bases. Per the germline V gene, CDR1 is SGHRS and CDR2 is YFSETQ. The CDR3 runs 16 residues. The V gene end was trimmed by 4 bases and the J gene end by 2 bases; junction bases not matched to a gene: 4. CDR3 nucleotide sequence: TGCGCCAGCAGCATTGGGACTAGCGGGAACACAGATACGCAGTATTTT. Its protein is CASSIGTSGNTDTQYF.

The DNA for the CDR3 is TGTGCCAGCAGCTTAGAGCCTGGGGGAGCTTTCTTT. Its translation is CASSLEPGGAFF. J is TRBJ1-1 and V is TRBV7-9, with a tentative D call TRBD1 (5 bases). Between the trimmed V and J ends, which lost 1 base and 10 bases, there was a span of 10 bases. Germline CDR1 is SEHNR and CDR2 is FQNEAQ (reference sequence). This CDR3 is 12 amino acids long.

This clonotype came up a few times. The V gene is TRBV20-1, the J gene TRBJ2-5; D gene unclear. V was trimmed by 4 bases and J by 4 bases, leaving 4 bases between them. This CDR3 is 10 amino acids long. Looked up from germline, CDR1 is DFQATT and CDR2 is SNEGSKA (reference sequence). The CDR3 spells CSAIIETQYF. CDR3 bases: TGCAGTGCTATAATAGAGACCCAGTACTTC.

This clonotype was counted between two and nine times. The chain recombines TRBV4-3 with TRBJ2-5, with TRBD2 matching over 12 bases. Germline trimming cut 4 bases from V and 2 bases from J; bases unmatched to any gene: 8. Germline V gene lookup returns CDR1 LGHNA and CDR2 YSLEER. The CDR3 is 17 residues long. The CDR3, as DNA: TGCGCCAGCAGCCGATTCGGGACTAGCGGGCCTCAAGAGACCCAGTACTTC. This translates into CASSRFGTSGPQETQYF.

In DNA, the CDR3 is TGCAGCGTTGAACCTGACAAGAACAATGAGCAGTTCTTC. It encodes CSVEPDKNNEQFF. The rearrangement joins TRBV29-1 to TRBJ2-1; D unclear. V was cut by 2 bases and J by 5 bases, with 10 bases left in between. Germline V CDR1 and CDR2: SQVTM, ANQGSEA. The CDR3 is made up of 13 amino acids.

About this clonotype itself: A read error may be the cause here, since a much bigger clone is one base away. The chain has TRBV7-9 and TRBJ1-1, with no clear D. V lost 5 bases, J lost 0 bases, and 7 bases lay in between. CDR1 is SEHNR, CDR2 FQNEAQ, per germline (reference sequence). The CDR3 contains 13 residues. The CDR3 nucleotides are TGTGCCAGCAGCACCTCCATGAACACTGAAGCTTTCTTT. Residues: CASSTSMNTEAFF.

The chain carries TRBV19 and TRBJ2-7; 12 bases are a match to TRBD2. Per the germline V gene, CDR1 is LNHDA and CDR2 is SQIVND (reference sequence). The trim removed 4 bases at V and 2 bases at J, leaving 3 bases unmatched. The CDR3 consists of 15 residues. The CDR3 spells CASSSRTSGTYEQYF. The CDR3 DNA reads as TGTGCCAGTAGTAGTCGGACTAGCGGGACCTACGAGCAGTACTTC. The entire variable domain, with the rest obtained from reference TRBV19 and TRBJ2-7, is as follows: DGGITQSPKYLFRKEGQNVTLSCEQNLNHDAMYWYRQDPGQGLRLIYYSQIVNDFQKGDIAEGYSVSREKKESFPLTVTSAQKNPTAFYLCASSSRTSGTYEQYFGPGTRLTVT.

This clonotype was picked up a small number of times. This sequence joins TRBV7-4 and TRBJ1-3, with D unclear. The germline V gene encodes CDR1 SGHVT and CDR2 SQSDAQ. The CDR3 is 14 amino acids. V dropped 5 bases and J dropped 7 bases, with 15 bases sitting between them. For the CDR3, the DNA is TGTGCCAGCAGCCTCGATGTGCTGTCGAACACCATATATTTT. This translates into CASSLDVLSNTIYF. The whole variable domain, filled in from reference TRBV7-4 and TRBJ1-3, reads GAGVSQSPRYKVAKRGRDVALRCDSISGHVTLYWYRQTLGQGSEVLTYSQSDAQRDKSGRPSGRFSAERPERSVSTLKIQRTEQGDSAVYLCASSLDVLSNTIYFGEGSWLTVV.

The chain joins TRBV6-5 to TRBJ2-7, with D possibly being TRBD1 or TRBD2 (5 bases each). CDR1 MNHEY and CDR2 SVGAGI come from the germline V gene. V lost 3 bases, J lost 6 bases, and 12 bases lay in between. The CDR3 consists of 13 residues. CDR3 protein: CASSYRGAGEQYF. Written as DNA, the CDR3 is TGTGCCAGCAGTTATCGAGGGGCCGGCGAGCAGTACTTC.

This clonotype was picked up many times. The chain employs TRBV7-9 and TRBJ1-6; 9 bases fit TRBD1. Germline V gene sequence: CDR1 SEHNR, CDR2 FQNEAQ (reference sequence). Trimming cost V 2 bases and J 9 bases; bases outside gene matches: 8. The CDR3 spans 16 residues. The CDR3 loop reads CASSLHDRGASSPLHF. CDR3 DNA sequence: TGTGCCAGCAGCTTACATGACAGGGGGGCGAGTTCACCCCTCCACTTT.

This sequence joins TRBV6-1 and TRBJ2-1, with D maybe TRBD1 (5 bases). In germline, CDR1 is MNHNS, CDR2 SASEGT. This CDR3 has 12 residues. V lost 6 bases, J lost 9 bases, and 12 bases lay in between. CDR3: CASSPTRAEQFF. The CDR3 region has the DNA TGTGCCAGCAGCCCAACCAGGGCTGAGCAGTTCTTC.

The chain is built from TRBV10-2 and TRBJ2-3; a possible D gene is TRBD2 (5 bases). Germline lookup yields CDR1 WSHSY and CDR2 SAAADI. The CDR3 has 16 amino acids. Trimming took off 4 bases at V and 5 bases at J, with 19 bases between the two ends. The chain's CDR3 is CASSVSGGLGGDTQYF. CDR3 nucleotide sequence: TGCGCCAGCAGTGTGTCGGGTGGCCTCGGAGGAGATACGCAGTATTTT.

This clonotype has only a few counts. V and J are TRBV5-1 and TRBJ2-7; 13 bases fit TRBD2. CDR3 size: 17 residues. From germline, CDR1 is SGHRS and CDR2 YFSETQ. With V trimmed by 4 bases and J by 0 bases, 7 bases remained unmatched. CDR3 sequence (DNA): TGCGCCAGCAGCAAGGGACTAGCGGGGAGCAGCTCCTACGAGCAGTACGTC. Protein product: CASSKGLAGSSSYEQYV.

A few counts support this clonotype. The chain is built from TRBV30 and TRBJ2-3; 8 bases agree with TRBD2. The CDR3 covers 13 residues. J was trimmed by 6 bases and V by 3 bases; bases with no gene match: 5. From germline, CDR1 is GTSNPN and CDR2 SVGIG (reference sequence). CDR3 sequence (DNA): TGTGCCTGGAGCAAGCGGGAGCGGGATACGCAGTATTTT. Translated, it gives CAWSKRERDTQYF.